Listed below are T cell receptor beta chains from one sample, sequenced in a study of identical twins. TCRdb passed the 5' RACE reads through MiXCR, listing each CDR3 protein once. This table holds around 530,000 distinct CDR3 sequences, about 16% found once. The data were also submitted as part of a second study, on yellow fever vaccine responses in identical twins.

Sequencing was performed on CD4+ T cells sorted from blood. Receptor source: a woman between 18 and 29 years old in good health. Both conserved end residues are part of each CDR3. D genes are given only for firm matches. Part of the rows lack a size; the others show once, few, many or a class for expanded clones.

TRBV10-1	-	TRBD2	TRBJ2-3	CASSGGLASSTDTQYF	TGCGCCAGCAGTGGGGGACTAGCTTCTAGCACAGATACGCAGTATTTT
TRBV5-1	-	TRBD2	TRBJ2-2	CASSGDPNTGELFF	TGCGCCAGTAGCGGGGATCCGAACACCGGGGAGCTGTTTTTT
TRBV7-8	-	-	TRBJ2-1	CASSFRIQSSYNEQFF	TGTGCCAGCAGTTTTCGGATACAGAGCTCCTACAATGAGCAGTTCTTC
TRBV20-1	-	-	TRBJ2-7	CSARVTGPFYEQYF	TGCAGTGCTAGAGTTACGGGGCCGTTCTACGAGCAGTACTTC
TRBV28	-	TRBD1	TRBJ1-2	CASTHRDSDYQDYGYTF	TGTGCCAGCACCCATCGGGACAGCGACTACCAGGACTATGGCTACACCTTC
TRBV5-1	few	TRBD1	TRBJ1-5	CASSQGTGDGNQPQHF	TGCGCCAGCAGCCAGGGGACAGGGGATGGCAATCAGCCCCAGCATTTT
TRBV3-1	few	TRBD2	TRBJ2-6	CASSLTSGGASGANVLTF	TGTGCCAGCAGCCTGACTAGCGGGGGGGCATCCGGGGCCAACGTCCTGACTTTC
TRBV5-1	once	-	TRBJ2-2	CASSLPVGDTGELFF	TGCGCCAGCAGCCTGCCCGTGGGAGATACCGGGGAGCTGTTTTTT
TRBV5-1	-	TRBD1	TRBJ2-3	CASSLQGMGTDTQYF	TGCGCCAGCAGCTTACAGGGGATGGGCACAGATACGCAGTATTTT
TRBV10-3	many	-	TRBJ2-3	CAISGGIAMRPDTQYF	TGTGCCATCAGTGGGGGTATAGCGATGAGGCCAGATACGCAGTATTTT
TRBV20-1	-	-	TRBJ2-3	CSARNRDRGTDTQYF	TGCAGTGCTAGAAACCGGGACCGAGGCACAGATACGCAGTATTTT
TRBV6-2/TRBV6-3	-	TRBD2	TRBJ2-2	CASSYEGLAGVYTGELFF	TGTGCCAGCAGTTACGAAGGACTAGCGGGAGTTTATACCGGGGAGCTGTTTTTT
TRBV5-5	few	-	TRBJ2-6	CASSFNGGQGANVLTF	TGTGCCAGCAGCTTTAATGGGGGGCAGGGGGCCAACGTCCTGACTTTC
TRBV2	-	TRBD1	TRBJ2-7	CASSSDRGNYEQYF	TGTGCCAGCAGTTCGGACAGGGGGAACTACGAGCAGTACTTC
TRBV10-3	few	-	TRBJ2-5	CAITSGETQYF	TGTGCCATCACCTCGGGGGAGACCCAGTACTTC
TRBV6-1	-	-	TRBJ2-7	CASSGPATPGVEQYF	TGTGCCAGCAGCGGACCCGCTACGCCGGGGGTCGAGCAGTACTTC
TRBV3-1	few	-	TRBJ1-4	CASSQGRREKLFF	TGTGCCAGCAGCCAAGGGAGGCGGGAAAAACTGTTTTTT
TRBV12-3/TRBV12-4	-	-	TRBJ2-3	CARFGATDTQYF	TGTGCCAGGTTCGGGGCAACAGATACGCAGTATTTT
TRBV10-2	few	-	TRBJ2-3	CASRPTGSTDTQYF	TGCGCCAGCAGGCCAACAGGGAGCACAGATACGCAGTATTTT
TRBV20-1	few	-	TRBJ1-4	CSARRGLANEKLFF	TGCAGTGCAAGGCGGGGGCTAGCTAATGAAAAACTGTTTTTT
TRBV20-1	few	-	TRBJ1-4	CSALGDKVFF	TGCAGTGCTTTGGGGGATAAAGTGTTTTTT
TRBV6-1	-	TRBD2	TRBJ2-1	CASRILAGGLKEQFF	TGTGCCAGCAGGATACTAGCGGGGGGGTTAAAAGAGCAGTTCTTC
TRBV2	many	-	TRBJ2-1	CASSEISEQQFF	TGTGCCAGCAGTGAAATATCAGAACAGCAGTTCTTC
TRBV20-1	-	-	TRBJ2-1	CSARTAPYTTPYNEQFF	TGCAGTGCTAGAACCGCGCCGTACACCACTCCCTACAATGAGCAGTTCTTC
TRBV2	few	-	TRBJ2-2	CASRPLVPTGELFF	TGTGCCAGCAGACCACTAGTTCCCACCGGGGAGCTGTTTTTT
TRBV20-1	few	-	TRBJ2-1	CSASRDSSYNEQFF	TGCAGTGCTTCCCGGGACTCCTCCTACAATGAGCAGTTCTTC
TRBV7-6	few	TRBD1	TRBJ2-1	CASSPIGGFSYNEQFF	TGTGCCAGCAGCCCCATAGGGGGCTTTTCCTACAATGAGCAGTTCTTC
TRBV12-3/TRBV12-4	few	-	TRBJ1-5	CASSTGTQGSNQPQHF	TGTGCCAGCAGTACCGGTACTCAGGGGAGCAATCAGCCCCAGCATTTT
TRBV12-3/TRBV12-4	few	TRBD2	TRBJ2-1	CASSYVSGGTYNEQFF	TGTGCCAGCAGTTATGTCTCGGGAGGGACCTACAATGAGCAGTTCTTC